These 6 T cell receptor beta chains came from one sample sequenced in a study of neoadjuvant anti-PD-1 for oral cavity cancer. Sequenced by immunoSEQ multiplex PCR; TCRdb stores in-frame clones only, minus some. The data contain 70,000 to 95,000 clones, under 85% of them singletons. Sample: PBMCs, taken before nivolumab (anti-PD-1) treatment. The receptors come from a person between 35 and 79 years old with oral cavity squamous cell carcinoma.

About this clone: Mismatch with germline at one junction end may stem from a read error. The rearrangement uses TRBV6-5 and TRBJ1-2; no reliable D call. The CDR3 consists of 11 residues. Germline V CDR1 and CDR2: MNHEY, SVGAGI. CDR3 sequence reads: CASSDSTGYTF. The DNA for the CDR3 is TGTGCCAGCAGTGACTCGACGGGCTACACCTTC.

This sequence joins TRBV5-4 and TRBJ1-4; TRBD1 matches 7 bases. V gave up 3 bases and J gave up 7 bases; unmatched junction bases: 9. The germline V gene encodes CDR1 SGHNT and CDR2 YYREEE (reference sequence). This CDR3 comprises 15 residues. In DNA form, the CDR3 reads TGTGCCAGCAGCTATCACAGGGGTGGGGTTGAAAAACTGTTTTTT. Translating gives CASSYHRGGVEKLFF.

This sequence joins TRBV29-1 and TRBJ2-7; 10 bases fit TRBD2. Germline CDR1 SQVTM, CDR2 ANQGSEA. Germline trimming cut 3 bases from V and 12 bases from J; bases unmatched to any gene: 11. There are 13 residues in the CDR3. The CDR3: CSVDSSLAGVRYF. CDR3 bases: TGCAGCGTTGACAGTTCCCTAGCGGGAGTACGGTACTTC.

This chain joins TRBV27 and TRBJ1-4; the D gene is possibly TRBD1 (6 bases). The germline V gene encodes CDR1 MNHEY and CDR2 SMNVEV (reference sequence). Trimming shortened V by 2 bases and J by 4 bases, and 14 bases separated the two germline ends. The CDR3 covers 16 residues. CDR3 coding DNA: TGTGCCAGCAGTTTAACCATCGGACAGCTTAATGAAAAACTGTTTTTT. Its translation is CASSLTIGQLNEKLFF.

The rearrangement links TRBV6-1 to TRBJ1-1, with 7 bases fitting TRBD1. The CDR3 covers 14 residues. J lost 1 base, V lost 4 bases, and 3 bases had no gene match. The germline CDR1 and CDR2 sequences are MNHNS and SASEGT. The CDR3 region has the DNA TGTGCCAGCAGTGGGAGGACAGGGAACACTGAAGCTTTCTTT. Protein: CASSGRTGNTEAFF.

This sequence joins TRBV7-2 and TRBJ2-3; 12 nucleotides align to TRBD1. The V gene's germline CDR1 is SGHTA and CDR2 FQGNSA. J lost 8 bases, V lost 5 bases, and 11 bases had no gene match. The CDR3 has 16 residues. The CDR3 DNA is TGTGCCAGCAGCCCGAATTCCGGGACAGGGGGCTTTACGCAGTATTTT. Encoded protein: CASSPNSGTGGFTQYF. The entire variable domain, with the rest obtained from reference TRBV7-2 and TRBJ2-3, is as follows: GAGVSQSPSNKVTEKGKDVELRCDPISGHTALYWYRQSLGQGLEFLIYFQGNSAPDKSGLPSDRFSAERTGGSVSTLTIQRTQQEDSAVYLCASSPNSGTGGFTQYFGPGTRLTVL.